A single sample gave rise to the 12 T cell receptor beta chains below, sequenced in a study of blood T cells in healthy people across ages. The use of a sample-barcoded 5' primer and a J-beta primer mix characterized a second PCR of roughly 7 to 11 cycles. TCRdb recomputed calls from the 5' RACE reads with MiXCR, one row per CDR3 protein. The table shows 550,000 to 700,000 distinct CDR3 sequences, with 27% occurring only once. The sequencing sample was made of blood. The receptors stem from a woman between 70 and 85 years old in good health.

This chain uses TRBV5-1 with TRBJ1-6, with 7 positions matching TRBD1. Trimming cost V 6 bases and J 10 bases; bases outside gene matches: 10. CDR1 SGHRS and CDR2 YFSETQ come from the germline V gene. The CDR3 extends over 14 amino acids. The CDR3 loop is CASTQGQLESPLHF. DNA for the CDR3: TGCGCCAGCACCCAGGGACAGCTTGAATCACCCCTCCACTTT.

In the case of this clonotype: One end of the junction varies from germline; a read error may be responsible. This chain uses TRBV5-1 with TRBJ1-2; TRBD1 might be the D (6 bases). The CDR3 extends over 16 amino acids. CDR1 is SGHRS and CDR2 is YFSETQ in the germline V gene. CDR3 protein: CASSLDGQFNLYGHTF. The DNA of the CDR3 is TGCGCCAGCAGCTTGGACGGACAGTTTAATCTGTATGGCCACACCTTC.

This clonotype came up a few times. The V and J genes are TRBV20-1 and TRBJ2-7; 7 nucleotides line up with TRBD1. CDR1 DFQATT and CDR2 SNEGSKA come from the germline V gene (reference sequence). This CDR3 region has 14 residues. V gave up 5 bases and J gave up 5 bases; unmatched junction bases: 12. Here the CDR3 DNA reads TGCAGTGCTCCACTTCGAGGGGGCGGAAACGAGCAGTACTTC. Translation: CSAPLRGGGNEQYF.

There are a few counts of this clonotype. The chain couples TRBV11-2 to TRBJ2-7; 15 positions agree with TRBD2. V dropped 4 bases and J dropped 7; count of bases not matched to a gene: 5. The CDR3 runs 15 residues. The germline gives CDR1 SGHAT, CDR2 FQNNGV. CDR3 amino acids: CASSSGLAGGTEQYF. The CDR3 nucleotides read TGTGCCAGCAGCTCCGGACTAGCGGGGGGGACAGAGCAGTACTTC. The entire variable domain, with the rest obtained from reference TRBV11-2 and TRBJ2-7, is as follows: EAGVAQSPRYKIIEKRQSVAFWCNPISGHATLYWYQQILGQGPKLLIQFQNNGVVDDSQLPKDRFSAERLKGVDSTLKIQPAKLEDSAVYLCASSSGLAGGTEQYFGPGTRLTVT.

This clonotype was seen more than once but under ten times. The chain couples TRBV20-1 to TRBJ1-1; TRBD1 matches 7 bases. Germline trimming cut 5 bases from V and 3 bases from J; bases unmatched to any gene: 6. Germline V gene lookup returns CDR1 DFQATT and CDR2 SNEGSKA (reference sequence). CDR3 length: 13 amino acids. As DNA, the CDR3 is TGCAGTGCTGCAAGGGGGCGGGACACTGAAGCTTTCTTT. This gives the protein CSAARGRDTEAFF.

This clonotype was observed a few times. The chain employs TRBV11-2 and TRBJ2-7; D is tentatively TRBD1 or TRBD2 (5 bases each). This CDR3 contains 15 residues. Germline V gene data show CDR1 as SGHAT and CDR2 as FQNNGV. Trimming removed 4 bases from V and 2 bases from J, with 15 bases in between. CDR3 nucleotide sequence: TGTGCCAGCAGCTACTTTCGGGACGGGCCCTACGAGCAGTACTTC. It codes for CASSYFRDGPYEQYF. The variable domain in full, with the rest retrieved from reference TRBV11-2 and TRBJ2-7, is EAGVAQSPRYKIIEKRQSVAFWCNPISGHATLYWYQQILGQGPKLLIQFQNNGVVDDSQLPKDRFSAERLKGVDSTLKIQPAKLEDSAVYLCASSYFRDGPYEQYFGPGTRLTVT.

This clonotype has only a few counts. This chain's CDR3 is CASSYGGKYEKLFF. The CDR3 nucleotides read TGTGCCAGCAGTTACGGGGGCAAGTATGAAAAACTGTTTTTT. V and J are TRBV12-3 or TRBV12-4 and TRBJ1-4, with D tentatively TRBD1 (6 bases). This CDR3 region has 14 residues. Trimming cost V 4 bases and J 6 bases, with 12 bases left between them.

The rearrangement uses TRBV11-2 and TRBJ2-5; 11 bases line up with TRBD2. CDR3 length equals 17 residues. Germline CDR1 and CDR2: SGHAT and FQNNGV. V trimming: 2 bases; J trimming: 5 bases; junction bases outside the gene matches: 10. The chain's CDR3 is CASSLLAGGLGSETQYF. CDR3 sequence (DNA): TGTGCCAGCAGCTTATTAGCGGGGGGGCTAGGTTCGGAGACCCAGTACTTC.

This clonotype was found a few times. In nucleotides, the CDR3 is TGCAGCGTTGAGGGGGCTCCGACCTACGAGCAGTACTTC. As protein: CSVEGAPTYEQYF. This chain links TRBV29-1 with TRBJ2-7; a possible D gene is TRBD1 (6 bases). The CDR3 loop spans 13 amino acids. CDR1 is SQVTM, CDR2 ANQGSEA, per germline. The V and J ends lost 3 bases and 2 bases respectively, with 11 bases between them.

V gene TRBV6-2 or TRBV6-3 combines with J gene TRBJ2-2; 9 nucleotides align to TRBD1. Germline CDR1 and CDR2: MNHEY and SVGEGT. This CDR3 has 13 amino acids. The V and J ends lost 6 bases and 6 bases, in that order; junction bases with no gene match: 2. The DNA for the CDR3 is TGTGCCAGCAGCTGGACAGGGGCCGGGGAGCTGTTTTTT. It specifies CASSWTGAGELFF.

CDR3 DNA: TGCAGTGCTAGGGACAGAAGTACAACTAATGAAAAACTGTTTTTT. Translated: CSARDRSTTNEKLFF. V and J are TRBV20-1 and TRBJ1-4; TRBD1 is a possible D gene (6 bases). With 3 bases removed from V and 0 bases from J, the gap between germline ends came to 11 bases. Germline CDR1 and CDR2: DFQATT and SNEGSKA (reference sequence). The CDR3 loop spans 15 amino acids.

This clonotype has more than one count but fewer than ten. The genes are TRBV4-3 and TRBJ2-3, with D unclear. There are 14 residues in the CDR3. Germline assignment: CDR1 LGHNA and CDR2 YSLEER. The V gene lost 0 bases and the J gene lost 2 bases, with 6 bases spanning the gap. CDR3 in amino acids: CASSQEIITDTQYF. CDR3 coding DNA: TGCGCCAGCAGCCAAGAGATTATCACAGATACGCAGTATTTT.